This T cell receptor beta chain was retrieved from a study of chemoradiotherapy in HPV16-positive cancers. Samples were taken several times over chemoradiotherapy. The protocol was immunoSEQ multiplex PCR, while the TCRdb copy is restricted to in-frame clones and leaves out a portion. The data show approximately 10,000 clones, with approximately 70% seen just once and roughly 15% held by the top ten. Germline V CDR1 and CDR2: MDHEN, SYDVKM. V lost 5 bases to trimming and J lost 4 bases, with 17 bases between them. CDR3 length: 15 residues. The V call is TRBV28, the J call TRBJ1-2; TRBD1 might be the D (6 bases). The TCR originated in a human donor with HPV-associated anogenital cancer. The sample was taken from a patient who underwent chemoradiotherapy. In DNA, the CDR3 is TGTGCCAGCAGTACCCGGACAGCTGTCTTCTATGGCTACACCTTC. Its translation is CASSTRTAVFYGYTF.